These 26 T cell receptor beta chains were sequenced from one sample in a study of blood T cell repertoires in COVID-19. Clones were sequenced by immunoSEQ multiplex PCR, and TCRdb holds only the in-frame ones, with some missing. The sample has hundreds of thousands of clones; about 85% are singletons. Source material: PBMCs or T cells enriched from blood (not recorded which). These receptor sequences come from a man aged 40-55 years who had recovered from COVID-19.

The V call is TRBV19, the J call TRBJ2-4, with D perhaps TRBD1 (6 bases). Trimming removed 7 bases at V and 0 bases at J, with 16 bases between. The CDR3 consists of 16 residues. Germline V gene lookup returns CDR1 LNHDA and CDR2 SQIVND (reference sequence). The CDR3 sequence is CASIGTGHIAKNIQYF. CDR3 nucleotides: TGTGCCAGTATTGGAACAGGGCATATAGCCAAAAACATTCAGTACTTC.

This chain links TRBV7-2 with TRBJ2-2; 9 bases agree with TRBD1. Germline V gene sequence: CDR1 SGHTA, CDR2 FQGNSA. J gave up 6 bases and V 5 bases, and 7 bases lay outside the gene matches. CDR3 length: 15 amino acids. This CDR3 reads CASSPGQGLSGELFF. The DNA for the CDR3 is TGTGCCAGCAGCCCGGGACAGGGTCTCTCCGGGGAGCTGTTTTTT.

The chain uses TRBV18 and TRBJ2-7; 7 positions agree with TRBD2. V was pared by 4 bases and J by 2 bases, with 5 bases of the junction left unmatched. The CDR3 spans 14 residues. CDR1 is KGHSH, CDR2 LQKENI, per germline. Here the CDR3 DNA reads TGTGCCAGCTCACTCGCTAGCGGAACCTACGAGCAGTACTTC. Translated, it gives CASSLASGTYEQYF.

V gene TRBV9 combines with J gene TRBJ2-7, with TRBD2 matching over 7 bases. Trimming cost V 0 bases and J 4 bases; bases outside gene matches: 10. The CDR3 contains 16 residues. From germline, CDR1 is SGDLS and CDR2 YYNGEE. The CDR3: CASSVGGREGSYEQYF. For the CDR3, the DNA is TGTGCCAGCAGCGTAGGGGGCAGGGAGGGTTCGTACGAGCAGTACTTC.

The CDR3 region is CASNWGQTTYEQYF. In nucleotides, the CDR3 is TGTGCCAGCAATTGGGGACAGACCACCTACGAGCAGTACTTC. This chain uses TRBV28 with TRBJ2-7, with TRBD1 matching over 7 bases. The CDR3 has 14 amino acids. CDR1 and CDR2 from the germline V gene are MDHEN and SYDVKM. Unmatched junction bases numbered 8, after V lost 7 bases and J lost 2 bases. The full variable domain, its missing parts supplied by reference TRBV28 and TRBJ2-7, is DVKVTQSSRYLVKRTGEKVFLECVQDMDHENMFWYRQDPGLGLRLIYFSYDVKMKEKGDIPEGYSVSREKKERFSLILESASTNQTSMYLCASNWGQTTYEQYFGPGTRLTVT.

A single count supports this clone. This rearrangement joins TRBV7-9 to TRBJ2-5; D ambiguous. With 5 bases removed from V and 2 bases from J, the gap between germline ends came to 12 bases. CDR3 length equals 14 residues. Per germline, CDR1 SEHNR and CDR2 FQNEAQ (reference sequence). In DNA form, the CDR3 reads TGTGCCAGCAGCCCCTCCACAGTTCAAGAGACCCAGTACTTC. Amino acid sequence: CASSPSTVQETQYF.

V gene TRBV5-6 combines with J gene TRBJ2-7, with a possible D match to TRBD2 (5 bases). There are 14 residues in the CDR3. Germline V gene data show CDR1 as SGHDT and CDR2 as YYEEEE. The V end lost 4 bases, the J end lost 7 bases, and 18 bases lay between the germline ends. The CDR3 sequence is CASSPGSSVWEQYF. DNA for the CDR3: TGTGCCAGCAGCCCGGGATCCTCGGTGTGGGAGCAGTACTTC.

This clone appeared once. The chain is built from TRBV4-2 and TRBJ2-7, with D perhaps matching TRBD2 (6 bases). Germline-derived CDR1 and CDR2 are LGHNA and YNFKEQ. The V gene lost 0 bases and the J gene lost 0 bases, with 12 bases spanning the gap. This CDR3 spans 16 amino acids. The CDR3 DNA reads as TGTGCCAGCAGCCAAGAGGAGGGGATTAGCTCCTACGAGCAGTACTTC. This translates into CASSQEEGISSYEQYF.

The CDR3 loop is CASSLPPVNEQFF. The CDR3 bases are TGTGCCAGCAGCTTACCCCCGGTAAATGAGCAGTTCTTC. The chain combines TRBV7-9 with TRBJ2-1, with D unresolved. CDR1 and CDR2 from the germline V gene are SEHNR and FQNEAQ (reference sequence). The CDR3 is made up of 13 amino acids. With 2 bases removed from V and 7 bases from J, the gap between germline ends came to 9 bases.

The chain uses TRBV30 and TRBJ2-3; 9 bases match TRBD1. The V gene end was trimmed by 4 bases and the J gene end by 1 base; junction bases not matched to a gene: 3. Germline assignment: CDR1 GTSNPN and CDR2 SVGIG (reference sequence). The CDR3 is made up of 14 amino acids. CDR3 region: CAWTRTGGTDTQYF. The CDR3 region has the DNA TGTGCCTGGACTCGGACAGGGGGCACAGATACGCAGTATTTT.

This chain links TRBV6-2 or TRBV6-3 with TRBJ2-1; TRBD2 matches at 7 bases. The CDR3 covers 15 residues. After removal of 6 bases from V and 5 bases from J, the junction contained 10 bases not matched to a gene. Germline CDR1 MNHEY, CDR2 SVGEGT. The CDR3 DNA reads as TGTGCCAGCAGCTCACATTCGGGGGGTGACAATGAGCAGTTCTTC. Its translation is CASSSHSGGDNEQFF.

To note about this clone: This specimen includes other DNA sequences encoding the same CDR3. The J gene is TRBJ1-1, the V gene TRBV7-2; a weak D match, TRBD1 (5 bases). The length of the CDR3 is 14 residues. Germline V lookup: CDR1 SGHTA, CDR2 FQGNSA. Trimming stripped 3 bases from V and 2 bases from J, with 10 bases between. The CDR3 sequence: CASSFQGSNTEAFF. CDR3 coding DNA: TGTGCCAGCAGCTTTCAGGGTAGTAACACTGAAGCTTTCTTT.

This chain connects TRBV19 to TRBJ2-3; 8 bases line up with TRBD1. The germline V gene encodes CDR1 LNHDA and CDR2 SQIVND (reference sequence). The CDR3 extends over 15 amino acids. After removal of 0 bases from V and 4 bases from J, the junction contained 3 bases not matched to a gene. The CDR3 region is CASSIDDRGADTQYF. The CDR3 DNA sequence: TGTGCCAGTAGTATAGATGACAGGGGAGCAGATACGCAGTATTTT.

This rearrangement joins TRBV7-2 to TRBJ2-2, with 7 bases that match TRBD2. The V gene's germline CDR1 is SGHTA and CDR2 FQGNSA. The CDR3 has 13 amino acids. Trimming cost V 7 bases and J 7 bases; bases outside gene matches: 6. The CDR3, as DNA: TGTGCCAGCAATGCGGGAGTGGACGGGGAGCTGTTTTTT. Protein product: CASNAGVDGELFF.

The chain employs TRBV18 and TRBJ2-4; 7 bases map to TRBD2. The V segment lost 5 bases and the J segment 8 bases; nucleotides outside the gene matches: 9. In germline, CDR1 is KGHSH, CDR2 LQKENI. CDR3 length: 14 amino acids. The CDR3 DNA follows: TGTGCCAGCTCAACCCAGCGGGGAGGGGACATTCAGTACTTC. Protein product: CASSTQRGGDIQYF.

V and J are TRBV18 and TRBJ1-1; 7 positions match TRBD1. The germline V gene encodes CDR1 KGHSH and CDR2 LQKENI. The ends lost 5 bases at V and 3 bases at J; junction bases unmatched: 12. The CDR3 is made up of 16 amino acids. The CDR3, as DNA: TGTGCCAGCTCATCTTCGACAGGGAGGCTCTACACTGAAGCTTTCTTT. Its protein is CASSSSTGRLYTEAFF.

This clone was picked up one time. This chain uses TRBV9 with TRBJ1-2; D unresolved. This CDR3 comprises 14 residues. The germline gives CDR1 SGDLS, CDR2 YYNGEE. The V and J ends lost 0 bases and 4 bases respectively, with 10 bases between them. This chain's CDR3 is CASSVDGSGYGYTF. CDR3 in DNA: TGTGCCAGCAGCGTAGATGGGAGTGGCTATGGCTACACCTTC.

This clone showed up just once. The rearrangement uses TRBV3-1 (or the pseudogene TRBV3-2) and TRBJ2-3; D is unclear. CDR1 and CDR2 from the germline V gene are LGHDT and YNNKEL (reference sequence). Trimming removed 1 base at V and 4 bases at J, with 6 bases between. CDR3 length: 13 amino acids. DNA for the CDR3: TGTGCCAGCAGCCAAGTTTCCTCAGATACGCAGTATTTT. It yields the protein CASSQVSSDTQYF.

V gene TRBV5-6 combines with J gene TRBJ2-7, with 14 bases fitting TRBD2. Germline V gives CDR1 SGHDT, CDR2 YYEEEE. Germline trimming cut 4 bases from V and 5 bases from J; bases unmatched to any gene: 8. The CDR3 covers 16 residues. The CDR3 is CASSIYRTSGRHEQYF. The DNA for the CDR3 is TGTGCCAGCAGCATTTATCGGACTAGCGGGAGGCACGAGCAGTACTTC.

There are a few counts of this clone. V and J are TRBV12-3 or TRBV12-4 and TRBJ1-5, with D hard to call. Trimming left V 5 bases short and J 9 bases short, with 11 bases between. The CDR3 totals 12 residues. CDR3 amino acids: CASSGSPWPQHF. CDR3 in DNA: TGTGCCAGCAGTGGGAGCCCGTGGCCCCAGCATTTT.

The CDR3 region has the DNA TGTGCCAGCAGGGAGACGGGACTAGTGCAGGGTGAGCAGTTCTTC. It specifies CASRETGLVQGEQFF. The chain joins TRBV2 to TRBJ2-1, with 8 bases fitting TRBD2. Germline CDR1 reads SNHLY; CDR2 reads FYNNEI. The CDR3 loop spans 15 amino acids. V dropped 6 bases and J dropped 9; count of bases not matched to a gene: 13. Based on the CDR3 plus reference TRBV2 and TRBJ2-1, the full variable domain is EPEVTQTPSHQVTQMGQEVILRCVPISNHLYFYWYRQILGQKVEFLVSFYNNEISEKSEIFDDQFSVERPDGSNFTLKIRSTKLEDSAMYFCASRETGLVQGEQFFGPGTRLTVL.

The CDR3 protein is CASSIVGQVSGYTF. The CDR3 DNA is TGTGCCAGTAGTATAGTCGGACAGGTTTCCGGCTACACCTTC. The chain couples TRBV19 to TRBJ1-2; 7 bases match TRBD1. The CDR3 sequence is 14 residues long. V lost 1 base, J lost 8 bases, and 7 bases stayed unmatched. Germline V CDR1 and CDR2: LNHDA, SQIVND (reference sequence).

The rearrangement joins TRBV4-3 to TRBJ2-2; 7 bases are a match to TRBD2. V shed 7 bases and J 2 bases; nucleotides not matched to a gene: 7. CDR1 is LGHNA and CDR2 is YSLEER in the germline V gene. This CDR3 has 15 amino acids. CDR3 residues: CASTQRAGNTGELFF. CDR3 nucleotide sequence: TGCGCCAGCACACAACGAGCGGGAAACACCGGGGAGCTGTTTTTT.

The rearrangement joins TRBV7-2 to TRBJ2-1, with 10 bases matching TRBD2. V was pared by 2 bases and J by 0 bases, with 1 base of the junction left unmatched. The CDR3 loop spans 16 amino acids. Germline lookup yields CDR1 SGHTA and CDR2 FQGNSA. In DNA, the CDR3 is TGTGCCAGCAGCTTACTAGCGGGAGCCTCCTACAATGAGCAGTTCTTC. It is translated as CASSLLAGASYNEQFF.

This chain joins TRBV19 and TRBJ1-4; TRBD1 aligns across 7 bases. CDR1 is LNHDA and CDR2 is SQIVND in the germline V gene (reference sequence). The CDR3 spans 17 residues. Germline trimming cut 3 bases from V and 5 bases from J; bases unmatched to any gene: 12. CDR3 residues: CASSIYRIQGVNEKLFF. CDR3 coding DNA: TGTGCCAGTAGTATTTATCGAATTCAGGGGGTAAATGAAAAACTGTTTTTT.

The chain carries TRBV5-1 and TRBJ2-2; TRBD1 aligns across 7 bases. Germline lookup yields CDR1 SGHRS and CDR2 YFSETQ. The CDR3 extends over 16 amino acids. V was clipped by 0 bases and J by 4 bases; unmatched bases: 6. CDR3: CASSLGQGIFTGELFF. CDR3 nucleotide sequence: TGCGCCAGCAGCTTGGGACAGGGTATTTTCACCGGGGAGCTGTTTTTT.